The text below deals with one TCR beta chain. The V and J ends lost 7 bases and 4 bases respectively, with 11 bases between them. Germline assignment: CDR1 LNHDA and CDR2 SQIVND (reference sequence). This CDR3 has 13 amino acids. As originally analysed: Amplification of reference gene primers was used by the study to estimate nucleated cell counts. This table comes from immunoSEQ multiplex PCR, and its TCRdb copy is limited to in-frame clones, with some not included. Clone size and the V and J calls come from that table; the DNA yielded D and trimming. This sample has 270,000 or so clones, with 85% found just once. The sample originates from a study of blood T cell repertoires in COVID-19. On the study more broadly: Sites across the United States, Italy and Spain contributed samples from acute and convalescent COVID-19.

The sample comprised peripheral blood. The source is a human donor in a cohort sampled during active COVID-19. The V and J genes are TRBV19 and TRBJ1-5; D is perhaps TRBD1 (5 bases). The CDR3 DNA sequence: TGTGCCAGTAAGGGGATTTCAAATCAGCCCCAGCATTTT. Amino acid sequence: CASKGISNQPQHF.